Listed below are T cell receptor beta chains from one sample, sequenced in a study of T cell changes during pregnancy in multiple sclerosis. Here immunoSEQ multiplex PCR was the method, and the copy in TCRdb shows in-frame clones only, minus some. The sample includes 50,000 to 70,000 clones, 93% of them seen just once. Sequences were derived from peripheral blood, sampled after pregnancy. These receptors originate from a female donor with multiple sclerosis, enrolled in a pregnancy study. Both conserved end residues are trimmed from each CDR3. Fields, in order: V gene, J gene, CDR3 protein.

v_call: TRBV10-1; j_call: TRBJ2-7; cdr3_aa: ASIPGTSGTKLGEQY
v_call: TRBV5-1; j_call: TRBJ2-1; cdr3_aa: ASSRSFNEQF
v_call: TRBV19; j_call: TRBJ2-3; cdr3_aa: ASSDRGQGIADTQY
v_call: TRBV11-2; j_call: TRBJ2-3; cdr3_aa: ASSGRGTGVSTDTQY
v_call: TRBV11-2; j_call: TRBJ2-1; cdr3_aa: ASSFSGRNEQF
v_call: TRBV7-9; j_call: TRBJ1-1; cdr3_aa: ASSLIGQNTEAF
v_call: TRBV4-1; j_call: TRBJ2-5; cdr3_aa: ASSYTGQLQETQY
v_call: TRBV15; j_call: TRBJ2-1; cdr3_aa: ATSRDLAGGRNEQF
v_call: TRBV29-1; j_call: TRBJ2-3; cdr3_aa: SVDVGTADTQY
v_call: TRBV27; j_call: TRBJ2-3; cdr3_aa: ASSPAGGEITDTQY
v_call: TRBV7-6; j_call: TRBJ2-7; cdr3_aa: ASSPTLRGEQY
v_call: TRBV2; j_call: TRBJ2-5; cdr3_aa: ASSEVGREETQY
v_call: TRBV7-9; j_call: TRBJ2-3; cdr3_aa: ASSLGEREYSQY
v_call: TRBV4-2; j_call: TRBJ2-1; cdr3_aa: ASSQVVKSSYNEQF
v_call: TRBV9; j_call: TRBJ2-5; cdr3_aa: ASSVTDGGGETQY
v_call: TRBV5-4; j_call: TRBJ1-4; cdr3_aa: ASSLDRETNEKLF
v_call: TRBV2; j_call: TRBJ2-1; cdr3_aa: ASSDAVTYNEQF
v_call: TRBV5-6; j_call: TRBJ2-4; cdr3_aa: ASSRLSGGAKNIQY
v_call: TRBV6-1; j_call: TRBJ2-7; cdr3_aa: ASNLFGTGGYEQY
v_call: TRBV4-1; j_call: TRBJ2-3; cdr3_aa: ASSQRTSGDTQY
v_call: TRBV19; j_call: TRBJ2-2; cdr3_aa: ASGTGYSTGELF
v_call: TRBV5-1; j_call: TRBJ2-7; cdr3_aa: ASSLEGIPRLAGLYEQY
v_call: TRBV27; j_call: TRBJ2-7; cdr3_aa: ASAGARRGNYEQY
v_call: TRBV7-6; j_call: TRBJ2-2; cdr3_aa: ASSLVGGPSGELF
v_call: TRBV7-9; j_call: TRBJ1-5; cdr3_aa: ASSSTRDGGDDQPQH
v_call: TRBV4-2; j_call: TRBJ2-1; cdr3_aa: ASSQPGTSGDNEQF
v_call: TRBV28; j_call: TRBJ2-2; cdr3_aa: ASQHFSQQRGPRKNTGELF
v_call: TRBV12-5; j_call: TRBJ2-3; cdr3_aa: ASGLNSWEADTQY
v_call: TRBV7-9; j_call: TRBJ2-1; cdr3_aa: ASSLRSSNEQF
v_call: TRBV6-5; j_call: TRBJ2-1; cdr3_aa: ASSYFGGEQF
v_call: TRBV7-2; j_call: TRBJ2-1; cdr3_aa: ASSLGVGQIGNEQF
v_call: TRBV11-2; j_call: TRBJ2-2; cdr3_aa: ASSSGLQNTGELF
v_call: TRBV25-1; j_call: TRBJ2-2; cdr3_aa: ASSQFSGMGGELF
v_call: TRBV25-1; j_call: TRBJ2-7; cdr3_aa: ASSRPGVGYEQY
v_call: TRBV19; j_call: TRBJ2-1; cdr3_aa: ASTGTGGNEQF
v_call: TRBV28; j_call: TRBJ2-7; cdr3_aa: ASSLRCGTGWCEQY
v_call: TRBV5-1; j_call: TRBJ2-2; cdr3_aa: ASSLTGTSGIGTGELF
v_call: TRBV7-9; j_call: TRBJ1-1; cdr3_aa: ASSPSWDRPNTEAF
v_call: TRBV5-6; j_call: TRBJ2-1; cdr3_aa: ASSGGGLRSYNEQF
v_call: TRBV13; j_call: TRBJ2-5; cdr3_aa: ASTLPGVGETQY
v_call: TRBV27; j_call: TRBJ2-7; cdr3_aa: ASSLSGAEQY
v_call: TRBV4-2; j_call: TRBJ2-7; cdr3_aa: ASSPLAGGPTYEQY
v_call: TRBV7-8; j_call: TRBJ2-2; cdr3_aa: ASSLAVASGTGELF
v_call: TRBV7-5; j_call: TRBJ2-1; cdr3_aa: ARHPQKGRDREYNEQF
v_call: TRBV5-4; j_call: TRBJ2-4; cdr3_aa: ASSLEGSAKNIQY
v_call: TRBV18; j_call: TRBJ1-5; cdr3_aa: ASSPQGAGSNQPQH
v_call: TRBV6-1; j_call: TRBJ2-2; cdr3_aa: ASSEVSAGTGELF
v_call: TRBV11-3; j_call: TRBJ2-3; cdr3_aa: ASSAPGTGADTQY